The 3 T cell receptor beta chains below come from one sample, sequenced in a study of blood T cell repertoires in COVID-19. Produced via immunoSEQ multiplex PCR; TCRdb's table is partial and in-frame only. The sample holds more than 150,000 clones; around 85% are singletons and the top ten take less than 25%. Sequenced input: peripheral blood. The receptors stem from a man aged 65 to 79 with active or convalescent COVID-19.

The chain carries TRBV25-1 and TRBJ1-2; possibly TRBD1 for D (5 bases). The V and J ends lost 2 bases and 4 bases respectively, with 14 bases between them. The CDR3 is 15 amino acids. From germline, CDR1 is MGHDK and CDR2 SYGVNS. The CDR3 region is CASSEPTQVFYGYTF. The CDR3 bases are TGTGCCAGCAGTGAACCCACACAGGTTTTCTATGGCTACACCTTC.

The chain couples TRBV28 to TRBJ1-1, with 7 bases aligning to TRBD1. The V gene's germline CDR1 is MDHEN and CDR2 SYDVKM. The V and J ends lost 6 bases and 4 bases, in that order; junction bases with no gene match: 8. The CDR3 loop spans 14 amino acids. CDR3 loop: CASRFPTGRTEAFF. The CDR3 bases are TGTGCCAGCAGGTTCCCGACAGGGCGCACTGAAGCTTTCTTT.

The CDR3 DNA reads as TGTGCCAGTACCCAAGGGGACAGGGATATCCCTTACACTGAAGCTTTCTTT. Protein sequence: CASTQGDRDIPYTEAFF. The chain carries TRBV19 and TRBJ1-1; 9 nucleotides line up with TRBD1. This CDR3 is 17 amino acids long. The germline V gene has CDR1 LNHDA and CDR2 SQIVND (reference sequence). Trimming cost V 7 bases and J 3 bases; bases outside gene matches: 15.